This entry features one T cell receptor (beta chain) sequence. Antigen: not known. These data originate in a study of CD8+ T cells in alopecia areata. Findings and limits, study-wide: In scalp, tofacitinib significantly decreased clonality and expanded CD8+ clones among the top 100.

The treatment is: oral pan-JAK inhibitor, 5-10 mg twice daily. The authors sorted CD4+ and CD8+ T cells from PBMCs. The CDR3 contains 18 residues. The ends lost 0 bases at V and 0 bases at J; junction bases unmatched: 11. Germline V lookup: CDR1 GTSNPN, CDR2 SVGIG (reference sequence). The sequencing template was cDNA reverse transcribed from extracted RNA. This table comes from immunoSEQ multiplex PCR, and its TCRdb copy is limited to in-frame clones, with some not included. The table shows 200,000 to 250,000 clones, with under 40% occurring only once. The origin of this receptor is a human donor with alopecia areata. The sequencing here drew on CD4+ T cells sorted from blood, taken at approximately week 30, from a patient treated with tofacitinib. The rearrangement uses TRBV30 and TRBJ1-5, with 7 nucleotides matching TRBD1. CDR3 amino acids: CAWSVRQGGGYSNQPQHF. In nucleotides, the CDR3 is TGTGCCTGGAGTGTACGCCAGGGGGGCGGCTATAGCAATCAGCCCCAGCATTTT.